This record looks at one T cell receptor (beta chain) sequence and its context. The antigen is not known. At one end the junction does not follow the germline gene, possibly because of a read error. The sample originates from a study of cytomegalovirus exposure and HLA in healthy donors. Study context: A prior study identified just under 120 million unique TCR beta sequences from 180 million or so T cells. HLA-typed donors were the source of about 85 million unique TCRs, which an early data release held.

Germline V gives CDR1 ENHRY, CDR2 SYGVKD. There are 14 residues in the CDR3. General study points: Further analysis, carried out later, found HLA-associated TCR beta chains more clonally expanded than equally common other chains. There was a cluster of highly shared sequence variants that was likely a sequencing artifact.

The PCR used 60 Vbeta and 13 Jbeta primers. Produced via immunoSEQ multiplex PCR; TCRdb's table is partial and in-frame only. Here the sample spans 100,000 to 150,000 clones, 65% to 80% being singletons. The sequenced sample consisted of PBMCs. The chain links TRBV10-3 to TRBJ1-2, with 9 bases identical to TRBD1. The receptor comes from a woman aged 40 to 50 in good health and CMV-seropositive. Here the CDR3 reads CAISEKGQGYGYIF. Written as DNA, the CDR3 is TGTGCCATCAGTGAGAAGGGACAGGGATATGGCTACATCTTC.